Detailed here is one T cell receptor beta chain. This entry comes from a study of response to subunit inactivated influenza vaccine. CDR3 length equals 13 residues. Germline V gene lookup returns CDR1 DFQATT and CDR2 SNEGSKA (reference sequence). V shed 6 bases and J shed 6 bases, with 18 bases lying between them. One entry per CDR3 protein results from TCRdb running MiXCR on the RT-PCR reads. Of roughly 760,000 distinct CDR3 sequences detected, less than 25% appear once; the ten largest clones hold roughly 10%. The specimen was PBMCs from blood, collected about 5 days after vaccination. The sequence derives from a man aged 50 to 60 who received an inactivated influenza vaccine. This chain links TRBV20-1 with TRBJ2-7; tentatively, D is TRBD2 (7 bases). CDR3 in amino acids: CSALGGLGVEQYF. For the CDR3, the DNA is TGCAGTGCATTGGGGGGGCTCGGGGTCGAGCAGTACTTC.